This is a list of T cell receptor beta chains from one sample in a study of cytomegalovirus exposure and HLA in healthy donors. Profiled with immunoSEQ multiplex PCR; TCRdb holds only in-frame clones, not every one. This table holds 150,000 to 200,000 clones, around 84% found once. Input material: PBMCs. These receptors were taken from a woman aged 40 to 55 in good health and CMV-seronegative. Each CDR3 is given with its conserved first and last residue. The D gene is left open where the match is weak. Not every row has a clone size; where given, it reads once, few, many or a size class.

clone_size: .; v_call: TRBV5-1; j_call: TRBJ2-6; d_call: .; cdr3_aa: CASSLFLSGANVLTF; cdr3_nt: TGCGCCAGCAGCCTATTTCTCTCTGGGGCCAACGTCCTGACTTTC
clone_size: .; v_call: TRBV28; j_call: TRBJ2-3; d_call: TRBD2; cdr3_aa: CASSRGFRGGVVYF; cdr3_nt: TGTGCCAGCAGTAGGGGGTTTCGCGGGGGGGTCGTGTATTTT
clone_size: .; v_call: TRBV14; j_call: TRBJ1-2; d_call: .; cdr3_aa: CASSQQGYGYTF; cdr3_nt: TGTGCCAGCAGCCAACAGGGCTATGGCTACACCTTC
clone_size: .; v_call: TRBV5-1; j_call: TRBJ1-1; d_call: .; cdr3_aa: CASREGHLNTEAFF; cdr3_nt: TGCGCCAGCAGAGAGGGACACCTGAACACTGAAGCTTTCTTT
clone_size: .; v_call: TRBV4-1; j_call: TRBJ1-5; d_call: .; cdr3_aa: CASSPIGGAGQPQHF; cdr3_nt: TGCGCCAGCAGCCCCATCGGGGGGGCAGGTCAGCCCCAGCATTTT
clone_size: .; v_call: TRBV28; j_call: TRBJ1-5; d_call: .; cdr3_aa: CASSLPWGQGNQPQHF; cdr3_nt: TGTGCCAGCTCGCTCCCCTGGGGGCAGGGGAATCAGCCCCAGCATTTT
clone_size: .; v_call: TRBV7-9; j_call: TRBJ1-1; d_call: TRBD1; cdr3_aa: CASSLGWDREEAFF; cdr3_nt: TGTGCCAGCAGCTTAGGTTGGGACAGGGAAGAAGCTTTCTTT
clone_size: .; v_call: TRBV27; j_call: TRBJ2-6; d_call: TRBD1; cdr3_aa: CASRPGQGASGANVLTF; cdr3_nt: TGTGCCAGCAGACCGGGACAGGGGGCGTCTGGGGCCAACGTCCTGACTTTC
clone_size: .; v_call: TRBV6-4; j_call: TRBJ2-3; d_call: .; cdr3_aa: CASSDFYGGGTDTQYF; cdr3_nt: TGTGCCAGCAGTGACTTTTACGGCGGGGGCACAGATACGCAGTATTTT
clone_size: .; v_call: TRBV6-5; j_call: TRBJ1-2; d_call: TRBD1; cdr3_aa: CASSYGTANYGYTF; cdr3_nt: TGTGCCAGCAGTTACGGGACAGCCAACTATGGCTACACCTTC
clone_size: .; v_call: TRBV4-1; j_call: TRBJ1-2; d_call: TRBD1; cdr3_aa: CASSQGQGIGYTF; cdr3_nt: TGCGCCAGCAGCCAAGGACAGGGGATTGGCTACACCTTC
clone_size: .; v_call: TRBV29-1; j_call: TRBJ2-5; d_call: TRBD1; cdr3_aa: CSVHRGYLETQYF; cdr3_nt: TGCAGCGTTCACAGGGGGTATCTTGAGACCCAGTACTTC
clone_size: .; v_call: TRBV15; j_call: TRBJ1-5; d_call: TRBD1; cdr3_aa: CATSSGQGAGNQPQHF; cdr3_nt: TGTGCCACCAGCAGCGGACAGGGGGCAGGCAATCAGCCCCAGCATTTT
clone_size: .; v_call: TRBV29-1; j_call: TRBJ2-1; d_call: .; cdr3_aa: CSVAPYNEQFF; cdr3_nt: TGCAGCGTAGCCCCCTACAATGAGCAGTTCTTC
clone_size: .; v_call: TRBV7-2; j_call: TRBJ2-7; d_call: .; cdr3_aa: CASSLDGGAYEQYF; cdr3_nt: TGTGCCAGCAGTTTAGACGGCGGGGCCTACGAGCAGTACTTC
clone_size: .; v_call: TRBV2; j_call: TRBJ1-5; d_call: TRBD1; cdr3_aa: CASSDRPGQGGNQPQHF; cdr3_nt: TGTGCCAGCAGTGACAGACCGGGACAGGGAGGGAATCAGCCCCAGCATTTT
clone_size: .; v_call: TRBV5-1; j_call: TRBJ1-2; d_call: .; cdr3_aa: CASRWDTNYGYTF; cdr3_nt: TGCGCCAGCAGGTGGGACACTAACTATGGCTACACCTTC
clone_size: .; v_call: TRBV2; j_call: TRBJ2-3; d_call: .; cdr3_aa: CASSEVPPGYRTDTQYF; cdr3_nt: TGTGCCAGCAGTGAAGTTCCTCCCGGGTACCGCACAGATACGCAGTATTTT
clone_size: .; v_call: TRBV2; j_call: TRBJ2-7; d_call: .; cdr3_aa: CASTLPGDSYEQYF; cdr3_nt: TGTGCCAGCACCCTACCCGGGGATTCCTACGAGCAGTACTTC
clone_size: .; v_call: TRBV28; j_call: TRBJ2-2; d_call: .; cdr3_aa: CASNTARFSGELFF; cdr3_nt: TGTGCCAGCAACACAGCCCGATTTAGTGGGGAGCTGTTTTTT
clone_size: few; v_call: TRBV10-3; j_call: TRBJ2-7; d_call: TRBD1; cdr3_aa: CAISPGTGRSHSYEQYF; cdr3_nt: TGTGCCATCAGTCCCGGGACAGGGAGGTCCCACTCCTACGAGCAGTACTTC
clone_size: .; v_call: TRBV9; j_call: TRBJ1-1; d_call: .; cdr3_aa: CASSPRDILSTEAFF; cdr3_nt: TGTGCCAGCAGCCCCCGAGACATTTTATCCACTGAAGCTTTCTTT
clone_size: .; v_call: TRBV28; j_call: TRBJ1-1; d_call: TRBD1; cdr3_aa: CASSSHQGAKAFF; cdr3_nt: TGTGCCAGCAGTTCCCATCAGGGGGCCAAAGCTTTCTTT
clone_size: .; v_call: TRBV9; j_call: TRBJ2-3; d_call: .; cdr3_aa: CASSVDGGFTDTQYF; cdr3_nt: TGTGCCAGCAGCGTAGACGGGGGATTCACAGATACGCAGTATTTT